This T cell receptor beta chain was identified during a study of OX40 agonist ivuxolimab in advanced cancers. Study-wide context: The dose-escalation cohort had hepatocellular carcinoma, melanoma, renal cell or head and neck cancer. Under the entry rules, prior anti-PD-1, anti-PD-L1 or anti-CTLA-4 therapy was allowed, and roughly 39% had some. Whole-study results and caveats: At 0.1 to 3.0 mg/kg and by week 6, CD4+ and CD8+ T cells in the blood had expanded clonally.

Exclusion applied to patients with autoimmune disease history or systemic immunosuppression. On this clone: Its antigen is not identified.

The V gene's germline CDR1 is LNHDA and CDR2 SQIVND (reference sequence). The V end was cut by 0 bases, the J end by 7 bases, with 4 bases between. This CDR3 has 12 amino acids. The assay was immunoSEQ multiplex PCR, and TCRdb's table has in-frame clones only and misses some. The table includes some 70,000 clones, about 91% detected once. The clonotype originates from an adult with an advanced solid tumor such as melanoma, head and neck, liver or kidney cancer. The material sequenced was CD4+ or CD8+ T cells sorted from blood, taken in a trial of the OX40 agonist ivuxolimab. The chain links TRBV19 to TRBJ1-5; D unresolved. CDR3 residues: CASSIDGQPQHF. Here the CDR3 DNA reads TGTGCCAGTAGTATAGATGGACAGCCCCAGCATTTT.